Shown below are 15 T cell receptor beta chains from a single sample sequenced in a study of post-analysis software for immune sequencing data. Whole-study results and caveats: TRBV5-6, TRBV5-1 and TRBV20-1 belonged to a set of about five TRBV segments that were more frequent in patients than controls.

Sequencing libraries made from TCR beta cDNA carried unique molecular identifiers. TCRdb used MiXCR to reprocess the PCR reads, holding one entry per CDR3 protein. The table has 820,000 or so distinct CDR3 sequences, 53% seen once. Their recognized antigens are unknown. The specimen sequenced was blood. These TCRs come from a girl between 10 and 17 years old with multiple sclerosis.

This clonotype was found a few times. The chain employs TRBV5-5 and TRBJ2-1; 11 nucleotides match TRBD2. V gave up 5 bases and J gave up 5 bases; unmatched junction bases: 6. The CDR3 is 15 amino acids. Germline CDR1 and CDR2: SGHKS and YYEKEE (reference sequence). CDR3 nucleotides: TGTGCCAGCAGAGTAGCGGGGGGGATGAACAATGAGCAGTTCTTC. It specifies CASRVAGGMNNEQFF.

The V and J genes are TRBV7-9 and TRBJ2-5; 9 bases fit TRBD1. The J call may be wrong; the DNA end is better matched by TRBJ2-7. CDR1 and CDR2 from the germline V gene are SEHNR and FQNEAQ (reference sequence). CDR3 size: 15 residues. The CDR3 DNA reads TGTGCCAGCAGCATCACCGGGACAGGGAGCGACGAGCAGTACTTC. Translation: CASSITGTGSDEQYF.

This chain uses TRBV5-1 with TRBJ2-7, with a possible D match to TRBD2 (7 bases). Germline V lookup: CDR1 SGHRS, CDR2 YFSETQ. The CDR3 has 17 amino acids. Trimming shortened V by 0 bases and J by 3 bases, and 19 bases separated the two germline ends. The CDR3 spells CASSLVARGAKDYEQYF. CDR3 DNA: TGCGCCAGCAGCTTGGTCGCCCGGGGGGCCAAAGACTACGAGCAGTACTTC.

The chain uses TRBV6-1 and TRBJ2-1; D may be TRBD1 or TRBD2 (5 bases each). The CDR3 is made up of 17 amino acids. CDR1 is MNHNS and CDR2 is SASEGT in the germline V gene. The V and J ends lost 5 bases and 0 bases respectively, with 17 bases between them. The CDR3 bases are TGTGCCAGCAGTCCTCCAGCCGGGACGAGCTCCTACAATGAGCAGTTCTTC. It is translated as CASSPPAGTSSYNEQFF.

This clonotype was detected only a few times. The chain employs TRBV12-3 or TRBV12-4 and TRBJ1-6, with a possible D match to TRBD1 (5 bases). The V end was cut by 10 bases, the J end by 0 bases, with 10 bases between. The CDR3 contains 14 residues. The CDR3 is CATAQGSYNSPLHF. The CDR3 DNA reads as TGTGCCACCGCGCAGGGCTCCTATAATTCACCCCTCCACTTT.

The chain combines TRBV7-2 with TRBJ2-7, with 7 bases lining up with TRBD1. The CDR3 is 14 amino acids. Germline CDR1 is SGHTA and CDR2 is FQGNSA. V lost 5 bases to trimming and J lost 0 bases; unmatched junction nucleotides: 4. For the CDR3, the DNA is TGTGCCAGCAGCCAGACAGGGCGCTCCTACGAGCAGTACTTC. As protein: CASSQTGRSYEQYF. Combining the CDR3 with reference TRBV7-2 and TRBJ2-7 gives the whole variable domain GAGVSQSPSNKVTEKGKDVELRCDPISGHTALYWYRQSLGQGLEFLIYFQGNSAPDKSGLPSDRFSAERTGGSVSTLTIQRTQQEDSAVYLCASSQTGRSYEQYFGPGTRLTVT.

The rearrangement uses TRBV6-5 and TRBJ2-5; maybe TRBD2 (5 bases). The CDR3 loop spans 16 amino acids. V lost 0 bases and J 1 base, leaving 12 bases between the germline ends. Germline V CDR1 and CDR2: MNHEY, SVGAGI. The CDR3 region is CASSYSSGHLQETQYF. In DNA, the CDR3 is TGTGCCAGCAGTTACTCGAGCGGCCACCTCCAAGAGACCCAGTACTTC.

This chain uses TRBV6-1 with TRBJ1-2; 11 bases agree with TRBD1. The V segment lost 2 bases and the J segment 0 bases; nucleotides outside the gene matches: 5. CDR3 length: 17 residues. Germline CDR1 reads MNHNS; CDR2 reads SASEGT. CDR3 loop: CASSERTGGPTNYGYTF. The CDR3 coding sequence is TGTGCCAGCAGTGAACGGACAGGGGGCCCTACTAACTATGGCTACACCTTC.

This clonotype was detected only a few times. CDR3 loop: CATLPGTTLNYGYTF. The DNA for the CDR3 is TGTGCTACTCTCCCCGGGACAACGCTTAACTATGGCTACACCTTC. V gene TRBV12-5 combines with J gene TRBJ1-2; D is perhaps TRBD1 (6 bases). Trimming left V 10 bases short and J 1 base short, with 19 bases between. The CDR3 covers 15 residues. CDR1 is LGHNT and CDR2 is FRNRAP in the germline V gene.

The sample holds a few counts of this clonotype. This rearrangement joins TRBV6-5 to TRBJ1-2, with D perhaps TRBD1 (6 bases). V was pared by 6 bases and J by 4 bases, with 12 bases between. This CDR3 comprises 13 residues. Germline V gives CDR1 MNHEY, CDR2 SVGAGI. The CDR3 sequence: CASRSGVAYGYTF. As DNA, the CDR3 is TGTGCCAGCAGGTCAGGGGTGGCCTATGGCTACACCTTC.

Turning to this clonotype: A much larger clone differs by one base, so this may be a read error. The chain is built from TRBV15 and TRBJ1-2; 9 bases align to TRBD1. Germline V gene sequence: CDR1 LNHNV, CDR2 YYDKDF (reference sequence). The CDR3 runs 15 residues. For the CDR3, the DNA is TGTGCCACCAGCACTCGACAGGGGGAGGGCTATGGCTGCACCTTC. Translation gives CATSTRQGEGYGCTF.

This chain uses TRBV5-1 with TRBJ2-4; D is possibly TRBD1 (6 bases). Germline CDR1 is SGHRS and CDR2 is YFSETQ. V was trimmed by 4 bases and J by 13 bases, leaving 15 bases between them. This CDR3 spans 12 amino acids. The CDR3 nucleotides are TGCGCCAGCAGCATACCGGGACAAGAGCAGTACTTC. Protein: CASSIPGQEQYF.

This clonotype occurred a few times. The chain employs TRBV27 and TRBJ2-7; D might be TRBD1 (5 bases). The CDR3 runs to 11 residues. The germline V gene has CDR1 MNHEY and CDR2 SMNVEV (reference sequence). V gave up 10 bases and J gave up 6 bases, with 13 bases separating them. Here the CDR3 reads CATRRGVEQYF. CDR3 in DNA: TGTGCCACCCGAAGGGGTGTCGAGCAGTACTTC.

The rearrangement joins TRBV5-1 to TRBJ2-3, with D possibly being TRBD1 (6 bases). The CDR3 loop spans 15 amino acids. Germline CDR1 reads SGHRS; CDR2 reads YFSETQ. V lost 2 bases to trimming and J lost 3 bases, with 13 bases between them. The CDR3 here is CASSLNRVRTDTQYF. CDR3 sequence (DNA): TGCGCCAGCAGCTTAAACAGGGTCCGTACAGATACGCAGTATTTT.

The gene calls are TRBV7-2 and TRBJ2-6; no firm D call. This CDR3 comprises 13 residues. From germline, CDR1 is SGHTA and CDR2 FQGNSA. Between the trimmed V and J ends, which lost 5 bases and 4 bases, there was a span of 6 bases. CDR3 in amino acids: CASSLQGANVLTF. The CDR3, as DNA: TGTGCCAGCAGCCTTCAGGGGGCCAACGTCCTGACTTTC.